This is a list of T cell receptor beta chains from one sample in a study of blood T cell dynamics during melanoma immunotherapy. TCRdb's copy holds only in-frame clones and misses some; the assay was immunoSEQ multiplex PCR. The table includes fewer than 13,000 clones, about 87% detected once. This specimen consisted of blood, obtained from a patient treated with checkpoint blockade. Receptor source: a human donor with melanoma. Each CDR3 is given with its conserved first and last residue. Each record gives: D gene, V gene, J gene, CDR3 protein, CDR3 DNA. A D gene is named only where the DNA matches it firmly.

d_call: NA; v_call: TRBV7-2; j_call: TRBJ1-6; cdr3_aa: CASSFTDRFNSPLHF; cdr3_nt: TGTGCCAGCAGCTTTACCGACAGATTTAATTCACCCCTCCACTTT
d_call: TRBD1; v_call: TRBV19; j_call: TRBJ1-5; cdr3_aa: CASSLTGLSNQPQHF; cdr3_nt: TGTGCCAGTAGTTTGACAGGGCTTAGCAATCAGCCCCAGCATTTT
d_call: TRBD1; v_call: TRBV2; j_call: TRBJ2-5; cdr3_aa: CASSEGLGQGETQYF; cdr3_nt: TGTGCCAGCAGTGAAGGGCTGGGACAGGGGGAGACCCAGTACTTC
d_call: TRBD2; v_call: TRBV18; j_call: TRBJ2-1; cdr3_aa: CASSPPGLAGALSYNEQFF; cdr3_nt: TGTGCCAGCTCACCACCGGGACTAGCGGGGGCCCTCTCCTACAATGAGCAGTTCTTC
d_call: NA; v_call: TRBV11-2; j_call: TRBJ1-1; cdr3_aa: CASTLNRGTEAFF; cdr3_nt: TGTGCCAGCACCCTCAATCGGGGCACTGAAGCTTTCTTT
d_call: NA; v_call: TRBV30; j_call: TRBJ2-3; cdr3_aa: CAWSAGTIFTDTQYF; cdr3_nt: TGTGCCTGGAGTGCGGGGACCATCTTTACAGATACGCAGTATTTT
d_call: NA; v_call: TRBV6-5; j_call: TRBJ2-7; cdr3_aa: CASSYSTGGPYEQYF; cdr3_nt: TGTGCCAGCAGTTACTCGACCGGGGGCCCCTACGAGCAGTACTTC
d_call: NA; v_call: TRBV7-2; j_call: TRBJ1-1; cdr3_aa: CASSLGGADEAFF; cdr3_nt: TGTGCCAGCAGCTTAGGGGGGGCTGATGAAGCTTTCTTT
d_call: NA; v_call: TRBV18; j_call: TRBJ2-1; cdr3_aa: CASSPPDRFVYNEQFF; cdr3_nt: TGTGCCAGCTCACCCCCCGACAGGTTTGTTTACAATGAGCAGTTCTTC
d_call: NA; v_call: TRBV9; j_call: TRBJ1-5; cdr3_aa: CASSVARERGQPQHF; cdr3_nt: TGTGCCAGCAGCGTAGCCCGGGAACGAGGTCAGCCCCAGCATTTT
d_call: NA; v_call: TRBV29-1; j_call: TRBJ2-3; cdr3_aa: CSVYRQADTQYF; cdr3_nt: TGCAGCGTTTACCGACAGGCAGATACGCAGTATTTT